The 17 T cell receptor beta chains listed next were all sequenced from one sample in a study of T-cell reconstitution after alpha-beta-depleted transplantation in children. Unique molecular identifiers were incorporated into the prepared TCRbeta library. TCRdb analysed the PCR reads with MiXCR anew, one entry per CDR3 protein. The data contain 190,000 or so distinct CDR3 sequences, about 6.3% of them seen just once; the ten biggest clones take up approximately 3%. Sample: PBMCs from the stem cell graft donor, taken from the stem cell graft. These receptors came from a human donor who donated a stem cell graft to a child with Wiskott-Aldrich syndrome.

This clonotype was counted at least ten times. The gene calls are TRBV5-1 and TRBJ2-7; D ambiguous. Trimming left V 3 bases short and J 5 bases short, with 12 bases between. Germline CDR1 SGHRS, CDR2 YFSETQ. This CDR3 region has 13 residues. CDR3 residues: CASSSTPANEQYF. CDR3 coding DNA: TGCGCCAGCAGCTCTACCCCCGCCAACGAGCAGTACTTC.

This clonotype has at least ten counts. The V gene is TRBV20-1, the J gene TRBJ1-2, with TRBD1 matching over 10 bases. Germline V gene data show CDR1 as DFQATT and CDR2 as SNEGSKA (reference sequence). The CDR3 runs to 15 residues. J was trimmed by 6 bases and V by 8 bases; bases with no gene match: 15. In nucleotides, the CDR3 is TGCAGTATCTATCCCGTTGGACAGGGGGGCCATGGCTACACCTTC. Translation gives CSIYPVGQGGHGYTF.

In this sample, this clonotype turned up many times. The chain is built from TRBV5-1 and TRBJ1-1, with D possibly TRBD1 on 6 matching bases. Trimming stripped 0 bases from V and 5 bases from J, with 14 bases between. The CDR3 length is 15 residues. Germline lookup yields CDR1 SGHRS and CDR2 YFSETQ. DNA of the CDR3: TGCGCCAGCAGCTTGGTAGTCGGGGGGCGGACTGAAGCTTTCTTT. It specifies CASSLVVGGRTEAFF.

This clonotype was seen ten or more times. The chain carries TRBV10-2 and TRBJ2-7, with 9 positions matching TRBD2. V lost 7 bases, J lost 4 bases, and 8 bases stayed unmatched. The CDR3 spans 14 residues. CDR1 WSHSY and CDR2 SAAADI come from the germline V gene. CDR3 coding DNA: TGCGCCAGCACCCTGGCGGGAGGGCCGTACGAGCAGTACTTC. Its protein is CASTLAGGPYEQYF.

In this sample, this clonotype turned up many times. The genes are TRBV5-1 and TRBJ1-1; a weak D match, TRBD1 (6 bases). Trimming took off 2 bases at V and 1 base at J, with 9 bases between the two ends. This CDR3 is 14 amino acids long. Germline CDR1 reads SGHRS; CDR2 reads YFSETQ. This chain's CDR3 is CASSLRTANTEAFF. DNA for the CDR3: TGCGCCAGCAGCTTAAGGACAGCGAACACTGAAGCTTTCTTT.

This clonotype occurred many times. The V gene is TRBV5-1, the J gene TRBJ2-1, with 7 nucleotides matching TRBD2. This CDR3 has 17 residues. The ends lost 3 bases at V and 0 bases at J; junction bases unmatched: 9. Germline-derived CDR1 and CDR2 are SGHRS and YFSETQ. CDR3 nucleotide sequence: TGCGCCAGCAGCTCCCGAATCGGGACTAACTCCTACAATGAGCAGTTCTTC. It is translated as CASSSRIGTNSYNEQFF.

The table lists this clonotype with many counts. The chain carries TRBV4-1 and TRBJ1-5, with D unclear. CDR1 and CDR2 from the germline V gene are MGHRA and YSYEKL. The CDR3 is 13 residues long. The germline V and J ends were trimmed by 0 bases and 5 bases, with 5 bases remaining between them. In DNA form, the CDR3 reads TGCGCCAGCAGCCAAGAGGAACATCAGCCCCAGCATTTT. Translation gives CASSQEEHQPQHF.

This clonotype was recorded at least ten times. The rearrangement uses TRBV5-1 and TRBJ1-3; TRBD1 might be the D (6 bases). The CDR3 runs 15 residues. Trimming shortened V by 2 bases and J by 3 bases, and 12 bases separated the two germline ends. CDR1 and CDR2 (germline): SGHRS, YFSETQ. The CDR3 DNA sequence: TGCGCCAGCAGCTTCGGGACATTGGATGGAAACACCATATATTTT. Translated: CASSFGTLDGNTIYF.

This clonotype was recorded at least ten times. The J gene is TRBJ2-6, the V gene TRBV5-5; D gene uncertain. The CDR3 spans 14 residues. From germline, CDR1 is SGHKS and CDR2 YYEKEE (reference sequence). V lost 2 bases and J 3 bases, leaving 6 bases between the germline ends. CDR3 in amino acids: CASSFGDGANVLTF. Written as DNA, the CDR3 is TGTGCCAGCAGCTTTGGGGATGGGGCCAACGTCCTGACTTTC.

This clonotype was recorded at least ten times. The chain is built from TRBV28 and TRBJ1-2, with 8 positions matching TRBD1. This CDR3 comprises 14 residues. Germline trimming cut 7 bases from V and 4 bases from J; bases unmatched to any gene: 8. CDR1 is MDHEN, CDR2 SYDVKM, per germline. The CDR3 DNA reads TGTGCCAGCACTCGGACAGGGCAGTTCTATGGCTACACCTTC. Translating gives CASTRTGQFYGYTF.

This clonotype showed up many times. V gene TRBV5-1 combines with J gene TRBJ1-5, with 9 bases that match TRBD1. The J segment lost 6 bases and the V segment lost 4 bases, leaving 5 bases of the junction unmatched. The CDR3 contains 14 residues. The germline CDR1 and CDR2 sequences are SGHRS and YFSETQ. CDR3 sequence: CASSPGTGFQPQHF. The CDR3 region has the DNA TGCGCCAGCAGCCCCGGGACAGGGTTTCAGCCCCAGCATTTT.

This clonotype appeared many times. This rearrangement joins TRBV24-1 to TRBJ2-4; unclear D gene. Germline CDR1 is KGHDR and CDR2 is SFDVKD. Trimming stripped 4 bases from V and 3 bases from J, with 12 bases between. The CDR3 runs to 15 residues. The CDR3 DNA is TGTGCCACCAGTGACACCCGGGCGGACAAAAACATTCAGTACTTC. Encoded protein: CATSDTRADKNIQYF.

This clonotype has at least ten counts. The chain carries TRBV18 and TRBJ2-1; no reliable D call. Looked up from germline, CDR1 is KGHSH and CDR2 is LQKENI. The V end was cut by 3 bases, the J end by 0 bases, with 12 bases between. This CDR3 is 16 amino acids long. The CDR3 bases are TGTGCCAGCTCACCCAACGGGCGGAGCTCCTACAATGAGCAGTTCTTC. Translating gives CASSPNGRSSYNEQFF.

This CDR3 reads CATSDLTYIGGYTF. In DNA form, the CDR3 reads TGTGCCACCAGTGATTTGACCTACATCGGGGGCTACACCTTC. This chain connects TRBV24-1 to TRBJ1-2; D is uncertain. The germline V and J ends were trimmed by 0 bases and 8 bases, with 12 bases remaining between them. The CDR3 has 14 amino acids. CDR1 is KGHDR and CDR2 is SFDVKD in the germline V gene.

This clonotype was observed many times. The V call is TRBV20-1, the J call TRBJ2-3, with D hard to call. This CDR3 contains 13 residues. Germline lookup yields CDR1 DFQATT and CDR2 SNEGSKA (reference sequence). Trimming took 6 bases from V and 5 from J, leaving 15 bases between them. CDR3 residues: CSASTIIEDTQYF. The DNA of the CDR3 is TGCAGTGCCTCTACCATCATAGAAGATACGCAGTATTTT.

This clonotype has a count of ten or more. The rearrangement joins TRBV7-2 to TRBJ2-5; D not certain. Germline V lookup: CDR1 SGHTA, CDR2 FQGNSA. The CDR3 length is 13 residues. With 6 bases removed from V and 5 bases from J, the gap between germline ends came to 13 bases. The CDR3 nucleotides are TGTGCCAGCAGTCCCGGGTTAGTTGAGACCCAGTACTTC. Amino acids: CASSPGLVETQYF.

There are many counts of this clonotype. The J gene is TRBJ2-5, the V gene TRBV7-6; TRBD2 matches 14 bases. This CDR3 is 18 amino acids long. With 3 bases clipped from V and 4 bases from J, the junction kept 10 bases outside the gene matches. CDR1 is SGHVS and CDR2 is FNYEAQ in the germline V gene. The CDR3 protein is CASSFRTSGGLIRETQYF. CDR3 DNA sequence: TGTGCCAGCAGCTTCCGGACTAGCGGGGGGTTAATTCGAGAGACCCAGTACTTC.